This is a list of T cell receptor beta chains from one sample in a study of CXCR3-negative and CXCR3-positive naive CD8 T cells. TCRdb re-called the 5' RACE reads, yielding one record per CDR3 amino acid sequence without DNA. This listing includes 100,000 to 150,000 distinct CDR3 sequences. Sequenced sample: naive CXCR3- CD8+ T cells from blood. The receptor set was obtained from a human donor in good health. Some clones in this sample may be carry-over from other donors' samples. Both conserved end residues are part of each CDR3. Fields, in order: V gene, J gene, CDR3 protein.

v_call: TRBV7-2; j_call: TRBJ2-7; cdr3_aa: CASSSDSRGSYEQYF
v_call: TRBV7-9; j_call: TRBJ2-1; cdr3_aa: CASSFGLAGNNEQFF
v_call: TRBV29-1; j_call: TRBJ2-7; cdr3_aa: CSVLLVYEQYF
v_call: TRBV7-6; j_call: TRBJ2-7; cdr3_aa: CASSLHQTDYEQYF
v_call: TRBV11-2; j_call: TRBJ2-7; cdr3_aa: CASSLARGSYEQYF
v_call: TRBV7-6; j_call: TRBJ2-2; cdr3_aa: CASSSRGGELFF
v_call: TRBV7-6; j_call: TRBJ2-1; cdr3_aa: CASSLGGGAYNEQFF
v_call: TRBV19; j_call: TRBJ2-4; cdr3_aa: CASIAGLAKNIQYF
v_call: TRBV29-1; j_call: TRBJ2-7; cdr3_aa: CSAELAGGQGYEQYF
v_call: TRBV7-8; j_call: TRBJ2-6; cdr3_aa: CASSLWALSGANVLTF
v_call: TRBV29-1; j_call: TRBJ2-1; cdr3_aa: CSVVPRDNEQFF
v_call: TRBV7-8; j_call: TRBJ2-1; cdr3_aa: CASSYSEGWAHEQFF
v_call: TRBV13; j_call: TRBJ2-1; cdr3_aa: CASSPGLAGNEHFF
v_call: TRBV4-1; j_call: TRBJ2-1; cdr3_aa: CASSQGRGGGERYNEQFF
v_call: TRBV4-3; j_call: TRBJ1-1; cdr3_aa: CASSHARGGSEAFF
v_call: TRBV3-1; j_call: TRBJ2-7; cdr3_aa: CASSQDFSVYYEQYF
v_call: TRBV29-1; j_call: TRBJ2-1; cdr3_aa: CSVEVRGNEQFF
v_call: TRBV7-6; j_call: TRBJ2-1; cdr3_aa: CASSLIGASSYNEQFF
v_call: TRBV27; j_call: TRBJ2-1; cdr3_aa: CASRSAGTGPYNEQFF
v_call: TRBV7-6; j_call: TRBJ2-5; cdr3_aa: CASSPGTGGLETQYF
v_call: TRBV7-9; j_call: TRBJ2-3; cdr3_aa: CAGSSSEEDTQYF
v_call: TRBV28; j_call: TRBJ2-1; cdr3_aa: CASSPAGTSPNEQFF
v_call: TRBV5-1; j_call: TRBJ2-7; cdr3_aa: CASSYGQGEIHEQYF